These T cell receptor beta chains were read from a single sample in a study of T cell responses to AZD1222 COVID-19 vaccine. The repertoire was sequenced with immunoSEQ multiplex PCR; TCRdb's copy has only in-frame clones and lacks some. The table records approximately 180,000 clones, 90% of them present only once. The sequencing used peripheral blood, collected on day 0 of AZD1222 vaccination. These receptors all come from an adult in good health. Each CDR3 is given with its conserved first and last residue. A D gene is named only where the DNA matches it firmly. Clone size is stated in some rows and not others, as once, few, many or a class when expanded.

j_call	d_call	v_call	clone_size	cdr3_nt	cdr3_aa
TRBJ2-1	-	TRBV10-3	-	TGTGCCATCAGTGAGTCAAGCTGGCGGGGGCAGTTCTTC	CAISESSWRGQFF
TRBJ1-5	-	TRBV10-3	-	TGTGCCATCAGTGAGGGAGAGTATAGCAATCAGCCCCAGCATTTT	CAISEGEYSNQPQHF
TRBJ2-7	-	TRBV15	-	TGTGCCACCAGCAGAGACGAGGGCGAGCAGTACTTC	CATSRDEGEQYF
TRBJ1-2	TRBD1	TRBV5-1	once	TGCGCCAGCAGCCGACAGGGGGCTGTTGGCTACACCTTC	CASSRQGAVGYTF
TRBJ2-2	TRBD1	TRBV6-4	once	TGTGCCAGCAGTTTAATGACAGGGGGAGCCGGGGAGCTGTTTTTT	CASSLMTGGAGELFF
TRBJ1-1	-	TRBV30	once	TGTGCCTGGAGGTACAGCGAAAAAGCTTTCTTT	CAWRYSEKAFF
TRBJ1-2	-	TRBV6-5	-	TGTGCCAGCAGTTCCCCCCCGGAGAACTATGGCTACACCTTC	CASSSPPENYGYTF
TRBJ1-6	-	TRBV6-2/TRBV6-3	-	TGTGCCAGCAGTTACGGTCCACGGGTGGCCCTAAGTCCCGATTCGGATTCACCCCTCCACTTT	CASSYGPRVALSPDSDSPLHF
TRBJ2-5	-	TRBV5-6	-	TGTGCCAGCAGCTTCCGACCGACCGGGGAGACCCAGTACTTC	CASSFRPTGETQYF
TRBJ1-3	TRBD1	TRBV6-1	-	TGTGCCAGCATGGGACAGGGTCTTGGAAACACCATATATTTT	CASMGQGLGNTIYF
TRBJ1-4	TRBD1	TRBV10-3	-	TGTGCCATCAGTGAGCCGGGACAGGGTCAACTGTTTTTT	CAISEPGQGQLFF
TRBJ2-7	-	TRBV6-1	once	TGTGCCAGCAGTGAATCCCAGGGTGTGGCCTACGAGCAGTACTTC	CASSESQGVAYEQYF
TRBJ2-5	-	TRBV27	-	TGTGCCAGCAGTTTTGTCCCCCCAGAGACCCAGTACTTC	CASSFVPPETQYF
TRBJ2-5	-	TRBV5-1	-	TGCGCCAGCAGCCCCGGGGGTCGCCAAGAGACCCAGTACTTC	CASSPGGRQETQYF
TRBJ2-1	TRBD1	TRBV9	-	TGTGCCAGCAGCCCGCATACCGGGACAGGGTCTAATGAGCAGTTCTTC	CASSPHTGTGSNEQFF
TRBJ1-3	-	TRBV3-1/TRBV3-2	-	TGTGCCAGCAGCCTCTTATGGGGGGCCCCTACTGGAAACACCATATATTTT	CASSLLWGAPTGNTIYF
TRBJ2-5	-	TRBV18	-	TGTGCCAGCTCACCAGGCGCCCAAGAGACCCAGTACTTC	CASSPGAQETQYF
TRBJ2-1	TRBD2	TRBV6-2/TRBV6-3	once	TGTGCCAGCAGTTACCAGCATCCTGGACTAGCGGGCCCCTACAATGAGCAGTTCTTC	CASSYQHPGLAGPYNEQFF
TRBJ2-3	TRBD1	TRBV7-9	-	TGTGCCAGCAGCCCACAGGGGGTCACTAGCACAGATACGCAGTATTTT	CASSPQGVTSTDTQYF
TRBJ2-7	-	TRBV30	-	TGTGCCTGGAGTGTTCGGGGAGCGAGCAGGAGCTCCTACGAGCAGTACTTC	CAWSVRGASRSSYEQYF
TRBJ2-3	-	TRBV7-3	-	TGTGCCAGCAGCTTATCAGGCACAGATACGCAGTATTTT	CASSLSGTDTQYF
TRBJ1-6	-	TRBV6-1	-	TGTGCCAGCAGTGAAGCGGCAGGCCGGCATTCACCCCTCCACTTT	CASSEAAGRHSPLHF
TRBJ2-3	TRBD2	TRBV5-4	-	TGTGCCAGCAGCTTGGGGGTTAGCGGGGACACAGATACGCAGTATTTT	CASSLGVSGDTDTQYF